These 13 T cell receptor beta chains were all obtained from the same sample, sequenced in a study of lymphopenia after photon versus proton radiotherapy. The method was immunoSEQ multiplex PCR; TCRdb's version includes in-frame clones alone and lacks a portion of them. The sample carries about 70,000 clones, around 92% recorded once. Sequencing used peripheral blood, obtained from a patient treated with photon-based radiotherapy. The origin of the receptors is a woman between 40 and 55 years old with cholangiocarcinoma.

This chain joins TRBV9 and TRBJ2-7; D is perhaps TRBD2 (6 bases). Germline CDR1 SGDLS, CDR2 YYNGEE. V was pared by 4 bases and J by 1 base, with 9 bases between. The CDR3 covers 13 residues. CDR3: CASSPGGSYEQYF. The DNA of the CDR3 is TGTGCCAGCAGCCCCGGGGGATCCTACGAGCAGTACTTC.

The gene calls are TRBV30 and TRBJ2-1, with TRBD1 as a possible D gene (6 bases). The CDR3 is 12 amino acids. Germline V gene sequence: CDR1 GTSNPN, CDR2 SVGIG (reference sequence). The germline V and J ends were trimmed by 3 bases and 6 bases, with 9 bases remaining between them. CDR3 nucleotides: TGTGCCTGGAGACAGGGATCCAATGAGCAGTTCTTC. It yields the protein CAWRQGSNEQFF.

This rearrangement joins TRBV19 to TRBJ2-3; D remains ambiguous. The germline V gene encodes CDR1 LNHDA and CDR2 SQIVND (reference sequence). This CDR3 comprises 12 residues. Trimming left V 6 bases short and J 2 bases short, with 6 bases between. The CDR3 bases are TGTGCCAGTAGGGCAGACACAGATACGCAGTATTTT. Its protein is CASRADTDTQYF.

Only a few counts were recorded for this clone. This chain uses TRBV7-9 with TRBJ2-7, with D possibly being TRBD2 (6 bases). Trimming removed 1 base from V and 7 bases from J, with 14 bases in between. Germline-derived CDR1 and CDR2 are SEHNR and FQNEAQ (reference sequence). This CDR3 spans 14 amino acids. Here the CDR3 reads CASSLVLGGEEQYF. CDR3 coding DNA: TGTGCCAGCAGCTTAGTCCTCGGAGGGGAAGAGCAGTACTTC.

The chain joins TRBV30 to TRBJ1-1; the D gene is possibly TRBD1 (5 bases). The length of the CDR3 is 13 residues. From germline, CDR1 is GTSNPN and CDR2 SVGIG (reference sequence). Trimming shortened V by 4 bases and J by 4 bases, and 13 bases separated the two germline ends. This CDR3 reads CAWNPGPRTEAFF. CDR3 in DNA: TGTGCCTGGAATCCGGGACCCCGCACTGAAGCTTTCTTT.

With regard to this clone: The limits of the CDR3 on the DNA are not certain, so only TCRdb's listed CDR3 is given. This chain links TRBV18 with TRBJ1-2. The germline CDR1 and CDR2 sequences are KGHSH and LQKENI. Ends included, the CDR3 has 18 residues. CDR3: CASSPVQFFGGDYYGYTF.

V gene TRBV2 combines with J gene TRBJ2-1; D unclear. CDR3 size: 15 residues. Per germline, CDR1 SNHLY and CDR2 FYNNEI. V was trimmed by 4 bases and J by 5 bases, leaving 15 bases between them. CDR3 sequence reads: CASSVGPPPHNEQFF. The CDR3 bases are TGTGCCAGCAGTGTGGGCCCCCCCCCACACAATGAGCAGTTCTTC.

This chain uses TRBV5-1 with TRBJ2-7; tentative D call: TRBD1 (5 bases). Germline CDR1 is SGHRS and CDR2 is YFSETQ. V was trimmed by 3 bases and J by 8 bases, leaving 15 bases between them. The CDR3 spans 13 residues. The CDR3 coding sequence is TGCGCCAGCAGCTCTGACAGCCTCCTACAGCAGTACTTC. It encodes CASSSDSLLQQYF.

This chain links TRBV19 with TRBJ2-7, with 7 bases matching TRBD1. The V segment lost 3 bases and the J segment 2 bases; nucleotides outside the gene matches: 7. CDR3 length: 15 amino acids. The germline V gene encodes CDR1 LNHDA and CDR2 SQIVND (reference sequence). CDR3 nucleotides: TGTGCCAGTAGTATGAGGGGACAGAAAACCTACGAGCAGTACTTC. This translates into CASSMRGQKTYEQYF.

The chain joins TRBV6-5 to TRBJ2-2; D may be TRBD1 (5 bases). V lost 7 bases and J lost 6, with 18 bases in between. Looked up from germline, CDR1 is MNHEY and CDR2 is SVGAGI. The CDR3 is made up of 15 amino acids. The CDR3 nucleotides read TGTGCCAGCACCCAGGCGGCAGGGTTTGCCGGGGAGCTGTTTTTT. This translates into CASTQAAGFAGELFF.

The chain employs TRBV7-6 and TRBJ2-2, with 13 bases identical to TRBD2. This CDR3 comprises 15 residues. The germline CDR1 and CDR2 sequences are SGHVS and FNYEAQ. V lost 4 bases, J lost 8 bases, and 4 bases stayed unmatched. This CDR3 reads CASSSLTSGRGELFF. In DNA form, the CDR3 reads TGTGCCAGCAGCTCTTTGACTAGCGGGAGGGGGGAGCTGTTTTTT.

CDR3 protein: CAISSPGQGLRAFF. The CDR3 DNA follows: TGTGCCATCAGTTCGCCGGGACAGGGGTTGCGAGCTTTCTTT. The chain combines TRBV10-3 with TRBJ1-1; 10 bases are a match to TRBD1. Germline CDR1 is ENHRY and CDR2 is SYGVKD. V lost 5 bases, J lost 10 bases, and 10 bases stayed unmatched. The CDR3 consists of 14 residues.

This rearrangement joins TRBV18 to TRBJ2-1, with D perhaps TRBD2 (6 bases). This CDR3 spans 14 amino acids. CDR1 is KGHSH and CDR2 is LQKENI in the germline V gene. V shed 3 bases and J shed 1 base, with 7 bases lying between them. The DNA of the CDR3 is TGTGCCAGCTCACCGCGGGATTCCTACAATGAGCAGTTCTTC. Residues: CASSPRDSYNEQFF.